These T cell receptor beta chains were read from a single sample in a study of blood T cell repertoires in COVID-19. The data were produced by immunoSEQ multiplex PCR, yet TCRdb's version contains in-frame clones alone and is incomplete. The sample includes roughly 120,000 clones, 84% of them seen just once. The sequenced sample consisted of peripheral blood. Receptors originate from a woman older than 75 with active or convalescent COVID-19. Each CDR3 is given with its conserved first and last residue. The D gene is left open where the match is weak. Size is omitted from some rows. Given values are once, few, many or a class for expanded clones.

-,TRBV11-2,TRBJ1-2,-,TGTGCCAGCAGCTTAAACAGGGAAAATGGCTACACCTTC,CASSLNRENGYTF
-,TRBV21-1,TRBJ1-6,-,TGTGCCAGCAGCAATGCAACAGGGTTAGGGAATTCACCCCTCCACTTT,CASSNATGLGNSPLHF
TRBD2,TRBV7-9,TRBJ2-7,-,TGTGCCAGCAGCCCCCTTAGCGGGACCGAAGCCTACGAGCAGTACTTC,CASSPLSGTEAYEQYF
-,TRBV9,TRBJ2-2,-,TGTGCCAGCAGCGTAGGCGGTCAGCCCGGGGAGCTGTTTTTT,CASSVGGQPGELFF
TRBD1,TRBV6-5,TRBJ2-7,-,TGTGCCAGCGAACCCCGGGACAGGGGATCCGAGCAGTACTTC,CASEPRDRGSEQYF
-,TRBV6-6,TRBJ2-1,-,TGTGCCAGCAAGATGGACTACGAGCAGTTCTTC,CASKMDYEQFF
-,TRBV18,TRBJ2-3,-,TGTGCCAGCTCACCGACCACACTAGCAGTAATCACAGATACGCAGTATTTT,CASSPTTLAVITDTQYF
-,TRBV30,TRBJ2-1,-,TGTGCCTGGACTGTCCTTGGAGTGGGCTACAATGAGCAGTTCTTC,CAWTVLGVGYNEQFF
TRBD2,TRBV7-6,TRBJ2-7,-,TGTGCCAGCAGCCCCTCGGGGGGATCCTACGAGCAGTACTTC,CASSPSGGSYEQYF
-,TRBV7-9,TRBJ1-1,-,TGTGCCAGCAGCTTAGTAGCAGGAGCGGACACTGAAGCTTTCTTT,CASSLVAGADTEAFF
-,TRBV9,TRBJ1-2,-,TGTGCCAGCAGCCCAGGGTTCTTAAAGGACTATGGCTACACCTTC,CASSPGFLKDYGYTF
TRBD2,TRBV5-8,TRBJ2-3,-,TGTGCCAGCAGCTTGGAATGGGCTAGCGGGAGGCTAGATACGCAGTATTTT,CASSLEWASGRLDTQYF
-,TRBV18,TRBJ1-4,-,TGTGCCAGCTCACTACTTCATTCGATTGGTGAAAAACTGTTTTTT,CASSLLHSIGEKLFF
-,TRBV28,TRBJ1-4,once,TGTGCCAGCAGTTTAGGGGGGGGCGTTGAAAAACTGTTTTTT,CASSLGGGVEKLFF
TRBD1,TRBV6-6,TRBJ1-1,once,TGTGCCAGCAGTACCCGATTTTGGACAGGGAACACTGAAGCTTTCTTT,CASSTRFWTGNTEAFF
-,TRBV21-1,TRBJ2-2,-,TGTGCCAGCAGTACAGGGGCCGGGAACACCGGGGAGCTGTTTTTT,CASSTGAGNTGELFF
TRBD2,TRBV11-2,TRBJ2-1,-,TGTGCCAGCAGCTTAGATGGTAGCGGGTCTTCTGAGCAGTTCTTC,CASSLDGSGSSEQFF
-,TRBV5-1,TRBJ2-7,-,TGCGCCAGCAGCTCGTGGACAGGGAGGGGGTACGAGCAGTACTTC,CASSSWTGRGYEQYF
TRBD1,TRBV28,TRBJ2-5,once,TGTGCCAGCAGTTTAGGACAGGCGAACCAAGAGACCCAGTACTTC,CASSLGQANQETQYF
-,TRBV21-1,TRBJ2-7,once,TGTGCCAGCAGCAATCCCCCAGGGGAGCTCTGCGAGCAGTACTTC,CASSNPPGELCEQYF
TRBD2,TRBV28,TRBJ2-7,few,TGTGCCAGCAGTCCCGCTAGCGGGAGGTCGTCCGAGCAGTACTTC,CASSPASGRSSEQYF
TRBD2,TRBV13,TRBJ2-2,once,TGTGCCAGCATGTCTGGGCTAGCGGGAGGAGGGACCGGGGAGCTGTTTTTT,CASMSGLAGGGTGELFF
TRBD2,TRBV11-1,TRBJ2-3,-,TGTGCCAGCAGCTTGCGGGAGGTCTTTGGCACAGATACGCAGTATTTT,CASSLREVFGTDTQYF
-,TRBV19,TRBJ1-5,-,TGTGCCGCCCCTCTCCGCGGTAATTATGAGTATGGCAATCAGCCCCAGCATTTT,CAAPLRGNYEYGNQPQHF
TRBD2,TRBV14,TRBJ2-3,-,TGTGCCAGCAGCCAAGATATTAGCGGGACTAGCACAGATACGCAGTATTTT,CASSQDISGTSTDTQYF
-,TRBV29-1,TRBJ1-4,-,TGCAGCGTTGAAAGACACGCAACTAATGAAAAACTGTTTTTT,CSVERHATNEKLFF
-,TRBV12-3/TRBV12-4,TRBJ1-1,-,TGTGCCAGCAGGGCCAGGGAAGCTTTCTTT,CASRAREAFF
-,TRBV7-2,TRBJ2-5,-,TGTGCCAGCAGCTTTGGAGCCCTAGAGACCCAGTACTTC,CASSFGALETQYF
-,TRBV7-2,TRBJ2-7,-,TGTGCCAGCGCTACCGCCGGCGGACTTCGCTACGAGCAGTACTTC,CASATAGGLRYEQYF
-,TRBV28,TRBJ1-2,-,TGTGCCAGCAGGAACAGGGATGCGGCTGGCTACACCTTC,CASRNRDAAGYTF
TRBD2,TRBV5-1,TRBJ2-3,-,TGCGCCAGCAGAGCCCAAGGACTAGCGGGAACAGATACGCAGTATTTT,CASRAQGLAGTDTQYF